Following are 25 T cell receptor beta chains from one sample sequenced in a study of CD8+CD57+ T cells in acquired aplastic anemia. Genomic DNA, serving as template, underwent TCR beta VDJ and CDR3 profiling. TCRdb analysed the reads with MiXCR anew, one entry per CDR3 protein. The sample contains 160,000 or so distinct CDR3 sequences, 40% to 55% of which appear only once. CD8+CD57+ cell expansion, shown by flow cytometry, had occurred in the patients selected for sequencing. The sequenced material came from sorted CD4+, CD8+, or CD8+CD57+ T cells (not recorded which) from PBMCs. These receptors were taken from a human donor with aplastic anemia.

The chain has TRBV5-1 and TRBJ1-1; weak D call: TRBD1 (5 bases). The CDR3 sequence is 13 residues long. V was pared by 3 bases and J by 1 base, with 7 bases between. In germline, CDR1 is SGHRS, CDR2 YFSETQ. The DNA for the CDR3 is TGCGCCAGCAGCTCACAGGCGAACACTGAAGCTTTCTTT. Translated, it gives CASSSQANTEAFF.

The chain is built from TRBV10-3 and TRBJ2-5, with D perhaps TRBD2 (6 bases). CDR1 ENHRY and CDR2 SYGVKD come from the germline V gene. Trimming took 6 bases from V and 3 from J, leaving 14 bases between them. The CDR3 loop spans 14 amino acids. In nucleotides, the CDR3 is TGTGCCATCAGGAGGCGGGAATTCGAAGAGACCCAGTACTTC. Translation gives CAIRRREFEETQYF.

This clonotype showed up many times. This chain links TRBV20-1 with TRBJ1-2; D remains ambiguous. Deletions cut 0 bases from V and 4 bases from J, with 18 bases between. Germline CDR1 DFQATT, CDR2 SNEGSKA (reference sequence). CDR3 length equals 16 residues. The CDR3: CSARDVREGTLYGYTF. Written as DNA, the CDR3 is TGCAGTGCTAGAGATGTGAGGGAGGGAACTCTCTATGGCTACACCTTC.

The V call is TRBV9, the J call TRBJ1-4; D ambiguous. V lost 1 base to trimming and J lost 1 base, with 8 bases between them. CDR3 length equals 15 residues. In germline, CDR1 is SGDLS, CDR2 YYNGEE. This chain's CDR3 is CASSVSDITNEKLFF. The CDR3 DNA reads TGTGCCAGCAGCGTATCGGATATAACTAATGAAAAACTGTTTTTT.

The chain recombines TRBV20-1 with TRBJ1-1; D is uncertain. Per germline, CDR1 DFQATT and CDR2 SNEGSKA (reference sequence). The ends were cut back, 1 base at V and 3 bases at J, with 12 bases in the middle. This CDR3 spans 14 amino acids. CDR3 nucleotides: TGCAGTGCTAGAGGGCATGAAAGGGACACTGAAGCTTTCTTT. Translation gives CSARGHERDTEAFF.

This clonotype was observed at least ten times. The gene calls are TRBV12-3 or TRBV12-4 and TRBJ1-1; possible D gene TRBD1, 5 bases. Trimming took off 4 bases at V and 1 base at J, with 13 bases between the two ends. This CDR3 has 15 amino acids. CDR3 bases: TGTGCCAGCAGTTCCATGCGGGGGGAGAACACTGAAGCTTTCTTT. Its protein product is CASSSMRGENTEAFF.

CDR3 amino acids: CAISQGTGWDIQYF. Here the CDR3 DNA reads TGTGCCATCAGTCAAGGGACAGGGTGGGACATTCAGTACTTC. The rearrangement joins TRBV10-3 to TRBJ2-4; 9 bases agree with TRBD1. V was pared by 5 bases and J by 8 bases, with 7 bases of the junction left unmatched. This CDR3 is built from 14 residues. Per the germline V gene, CDR1 is ENHRY and CDR2 is SYGVKD.

The genes are TRBV19 and TRBJ2-7, with D perhaps matching TRBD1 or TRBD2 (5 bases each). V shed 9 bases and J shed 4 bases, with 19 bases lying between them. Per the germline V gene, CDR1 is LNHDA and CDR2 is SQIVND (reference sequence). The CDR3 is 14 amino acids. The CDR3 DNA reads TGTGCCAGCTCACCGACACGGGACCCTTACGAGCAGTACTTC. Encoded protein: CASSPTRDPYEQYF.

Regarding this clonotype: An end of the junction does not agree with germline; a read error may underlie this. The chain employs TRBV19 and TRBJ1-1; D may be TRBD1 (5 bases). The CDR3 runs to 13 residues. The germline CDR1 and CDR2 sequences are LNHDA and SQIVND (reference sequence). CDR3 loop: CASSLAGTHFQAF. The DNA of the CDR3 is TGTGCCAGTAGTCTGGCCGGGACTCACTTTCAGGCCTTT.

The table lists this clonotype with many counts. The chain employs TRBV7-3 and TRBJ1-2; weak D call: TRBD1 (5 bases). V gave up 1 base and J gave up 0 bases, with 9 bases separating them. This CDR3 region has 15 residues. The germline V gene encodes CDR1 SGHTA and CDR2 FQGTGA. This CDR3 is CASSLKSGANYGYTF. CDR3 sequence (DNA): TGTGCCAGCAGCTTAAAATCGGGGGCTAACTATGGCTACACCTTC.

The chain links TRBV20-1 to TRBJ2-7, with D perhaps TRBD2 (5 bases). CDR1 DFQATT and CDR2 SNEGSKA come from the germline V gene (reference sequence). The ends were cut back, 3 bases at V and 0 bases at J, with 15 bases in the middle. The CDR3 is made up of 15 amino acids. CDR3 protein: CSASGLAESSYEQYF. CDR3 DNA: TGCAGTGCTAGCGGTCTAGCTGAAAGCTCCTACGAGCAGTACTTC.

DNA of the CDR3: TGTGCCAGCAGTGCGGACGGTAGCAATCAGCCCCAGCATTTT. It encodes CASSADGSNQPQHF. The V and J genes are TRBV2 and TRBJ1-5, with unresolved D. The germline V gene has CDR1 SNHLY and CDR2 FYNNEI. This CDR3 comprises 14 residues. V was trimmed by 4 bases and J by 0 bases, leaving 7 bases between them.

This clonotype was counted at least ten times. This chain links TRBV30 with TRBJ2-3; no clear D gene. V was clipped by 4 bases and J by 4 bases, with 9 bases between them. This CDR3 contains 12 residues. Germline V gene data show CDR1 as GTSNPN and CDR2 as SVGIG (reference sequence). The CDR3 reads CAWTRGADTQYF. CDR3 in DNA: TGTGCCTGGACCCGTGGCGCAGATACGCAGTATTTT.

Note on this clonotype: This sequence may be a read error, since a much larger clone differs from it by one base. Likely a read error: the CDR3 ends without its conserved phenylalanine or tryptophan. V is TRBV9 and J is TRBJ2-3, with TRBD1 identical over 7 bases. The CDR3 sequence is 16 residues long. Unmatched junction bases numbered 8, after V lost 0 bases and J lost 4 bases. The germline V gene has CDR1 SGDLS and CDR2 YYNGEE. Here the CDR3 reads CASSVGANRGADTQYL. CDR3 coding DNA: TGTGCCAGCAGCGTAGGTGCTAACAGGGGTGCAGATACGCAGTATCTT.

The chain employs TRBV19 and TRBJ1-2; D is ambiguous. V was clipped by 1 base and J by 6 bases, with 9 bases between them. CDR1 is LNHDA, CDR2 SQIVND, per germline (reference sequence). The CDR3 totals 13 residues. Written as DNA, the CDR3 is TGTGCCAGTAGTATAGGGCAGTGGGATGGCTACACCTTC. Its protein product is CASSIGQWDGYTF.

The chain joins TRBV6-1 to TRBJ1-1; possibly TRBD1 for D (5 bases). V lost 4 bases and J lost 4, with 10 bases in between. Germline V lookup: CDR1 MNHNS, CDR2 SASEGT. The CDR3 loop spans 13 amino acids. The CDR3 DNA reads TGTGCCAGCAGTGGATGGGGGTTCACTGAAGCTTTCTTT. It encodes CASSGWGFTEAFF.

V and J are TRBV6-1 and TRBJ1-1; D is perhaps TRBD1 (6 bases). The germline V gene has CDR1 MNHNS and CDR2 SASEGT. CDR3 size: 13 residues. Here the CDR3 DNA reads TGTGCTAGAGATCAGGGGCAGTGGACTGAAGCTTTCTTT. Its protein product is CARDQGQWTEAFF.

The chain links TRBV9 to TRBJ2-2, with D unresolved. The CDR3 has 15 amino acids. Germline assignment: CDR1 SGDLS and CDR2 YYNGEE. The V gene lost 8 bases and the J gene lost 0 bases, with 14 bases spanning the gap. CDR3 sequence reads: CASTKLQTNTGELFF. As DNA, the CDR3 is TGTGCCAGTACCAAGCTTCAGACGAACACCGGGGAGCTGTTTTTT.

This clonotype has more than one count but fewer than ten. This sequence joins TRBV7-9 and TRBJ2-3; 10 bases match TRBD1. This CDR3 is 16 amino acids long. J lost 2 bases, V lost 5 bases, and 7 bases had no gene match. Germline CDR1 SEHNR, CDR2 FQNEAQ (reference sequence). The DNA for the CDR3 is TGTGCCAGCAGCCCCGGGACAGGGGATCACACAGATACGCAGTATTTT. Translating gives CASSPGTGDHTDTQYF.

This clonotype was counted many times. The J gene is TRBJ1-2, the V gene TRBV19, with D perhaps matching TRBD1 (6 bases). V shed 4 bases and J shed 4 bases, with 10 bases lying between them. The length of the CDR3 is 13 residues. Germline CDR1 is LNHDA and CDR2 is SQIVND (reference sequence). The CDR3 protein is CASSNRALYGYTF. The CDR3 DNA follows: TGTGCCAGTAGTAACAGGGCGCTCTATGGCTACACCTTC.

V and J are TRBV5-6 and TRBJ1-1; possible D gene TRBD1, 5 bases. CDR3 length: 16 residues. CDR1 is SGHDT, CDR2 YYEEEE, per germline. The V end lost 4 bases, the J end lost 3 bases, and 19 bases lay between the germline ends. The CDR3 loop reads CASSPAGRGGDTEAFF. CDR3 DNA: TGTGCCAGCAGCCCTGCGGGGCGGGGAGGGGACACTGAAGCTTTCTTT. The full variable domain, its missing parts supplied by reference TRBV5-6 and TRBJ1-1, is DAGVTQSPTHLIKTRGQQVTLRCSPKSGHDTVSWYQQALGQGPQFIFQYYEEEERQRGNFPDRFSGHQFPNYSSELNVNALLLGDSALYLCASSPAGRGGDTEAFFGQGTRLTVV.

In this sample, this clonotype turned up many times. The genes are TRBV7-9 and TRBJ1-4, with D tentatively TRBD1 (5 bases). Germline CDR1 SEHNR, CDR2 FQNEAQ (reference sequence). The CDR3 length is 14 residues. V dropped 5 bases and J dropped 4 bases, with 11 bases sitting between them. Written as DNA, the CDR3 is TGTGCCAGCAGCCCCAGGGAGAGTAATGAAAAACTGTTTTTT. Translation gives CASSPRESNEKLFF.

At least ten counts were recorded for this clonotype. This chain links TRBV19 with TRBJ2-7, with TRBD1 identical over 8 bases. V lost 5 bases to trimming and J lost 5 bases; unmatched junction nucleotides: 11. The CDR3 has 15 amino acids. Per germline, CDR1 LNHDA and CDR2 SQIVND (reference sequence). DNA for the CDR3: TGTGCCAGTAGTCCTAGCCGGCCAGGGGGCAACGAGCAGTACTTC. Its protein is CASSPSRPGGNEQYF.

This clonotype was seen just once. The rearrangement uses TRBV18 and TRBJ1-4; TRBD1 matches 9 bases. Trimming at V came to 1 base and at J to 3 bases, leaving 12 bases not matched to a gene. Per germline, CDR1 KGHSH and CDR2 LQKENI. The CDR3 is made up of 19 amino acids. The CDR3 coding sequence is TGTGCCAGCTCACCACTGACGACAGGGGGTGTTATCGCTAATGAAAAACTGTTTTTT. It is translated as CASSPLTTGGVIANEKLFF.

This chain connects TRBV19 to TRBJ1-2; D is unresolved. The CDR3 contains 14 residues. The germline V gene encodes CDR1 LNHDA and CDR2 SQIVND (reference sequence). Trimming pared 7 bases from V and 2 bases from J, leaving 14 bases between. CDR3 residues: CASTSGRNNYGYTF. Written as DNA, the CDR3 is TGTGCCAGTACCTCAGGCAGGAACAACTATGGCTACACCTTC.